This TCR beta chain was captured by sequencing in a study of T cells in Graves' hyperthyroidism and ophthalmopathy. The study's findings and limits: By a 13 V-J model, ophthalmopathy was set apart from stable hyperthyroidism.

Trimming took off 8 bases at V and 6 bases at J, with 13 bases between the two ends. The CDR3 has 12 amino acids. CDR1 and CDR2 (germline): LNHDA, SQIVND (reference sequence). Concerning this clonotype: Its antigen is unidentified.

Authors of the study amplified TCR beta CDR3 regions from RNA transcripts. The TCR CDR3 was amplified in a first-round RT-PCR using the HTBI primer set. TCRdb redid the calling of the multiplex PCR reads with MiXCR, one entry per CDR3 protein. The data contain 660,000 or so distinct CDR3 sequences, under 25% of them singletons. The sequenced material came from blood. This chain connects TRBV19 to TRBJ1-1; tentative D call: TRBD1 (5 bases). The clonotype originates from a young man with Graves' ophthalmopathy. CDR3 nucleotide sequence: TGTGCCAGTCCGGACATCGGCCCTGAAGCTTTCTTT. Its translation: CASPDIGPEAFF.